Each of the 32 T cell receptor beta chains below was sequenced from the same sample in a study of blood T cell repertoires in COVID-19 (dated by TCRdb to 2020 to 2022). The method was the immunoSEQ multiplex PCR assay. TCRdb stores this immuneACCESS table with in-frame sequences only. Part of the clones is absent; in the studies checked, under half of the shortfall reflects unresolved V genes, and no reason is known for the rest. The sample contains 400,000 to 500,000 clones, just over 85% of them found a single time. The ten largest make up roughly 1.4% of the sample. Sequenced sample: peripheral blood. These receptor sequences come from a woman between 25 and 40 years old with active or convalescent COVID-19.

V is TRBV6-1 and J is TRBJ1-4; tentatively, D is TRBD1 (5 bases). The V end lost 2 bases, the J end lost 8 bases, and 12 bases lay between the germline ends. Germline V lookup: CDR1 MNHNS, CDR2 SASEGT. There are 14 residues in the CDR3. The CDR3 DNA sequence: TGTGCCAGCAGTGAATCAGGGTTGGGGGAAAAACTGTTTTTT. This sequence encodes CASSESGLGEKLFF.

The CDR3 nucleotides read TGTGCCAGCAGCGTAGATGTTGGTGAGTTTCAGCCCCAGCATTTT. It encodes CASSVDVGEFQPQHF. The chain recombines TRBV9 with TRBJ1-5; D ambiguous. The CDR3 sequence is 15 residues long. CDR1 and CDR2 (germline): SGDLS, YYNGEE. V lost 0 bases and J lost 6, with 13 bases in between.

V is TRBV6-1 and J is TRBJ2-3, with D possibly matching TRBD2 (6 bases). The CDR3 has 14 residues. The germline V gene encodes CDR1 MNHNS and CDR2 SASEGT. Between the trimmed V and J ends, which lost 3 bases and 2 bases, there was a span of 9 bases. CDR3 residues: CASSEDYATDTQYF. Here the CDR3 DNA reads TGTGCCAGCAGTGAGGACTACGCCACAGATACGCAGTATTTT.

Only a few counts were recorded for this clone. The chain recombines TRBV3-1 (or the pseudogene TRBV3-2) with TRBJ2-7, with D perhaps matching TRBD1 (6 bases). With 4 bases removed from V and 1 base from J, the gap between germline ends came to 8 bases. The germline V gene encodes CDR1 LGHDT and CDR2 YNNKEL (reference sequence). CDR3 length equals 13 residues. In DNA, the CDR3 is TGTGCCAGCAGCCCCCAGGGGTCCTACGAGCAGTACTTC. This gives the protein CASSPQGSYEQYF.

V and J are TRBV7-9 and TRBJ2-7; 7 nucleotides match TRBD1. The CDR3 consists of 15 residues. Germline CDR1 SEHNR, CDR2 FQNEAQ (reference sequence). V was pared by 5 bases and J by 3 bases, with 10 bases of the junction left unmatched. The CDR3 spells CASSAQGRGNYEQYF. CDR3 sequence (DNA): TGTGCCAGCAGCGCCCAGGGCAGGGGGAACTACGAGCAGTACTTC.

V gene TRBV5-1 combines with J gene TRBJ1-2; 12 nucleotides agree with TRBD1. There are 15 residues in the CDR3. The V gene end was trimmed by 4 bases and the J gene end by 2 bases; junction bases not matched to a gene: 3. The germline V gene encodes CDR1 SGHRS and CDR2 YFSETQ. The CDR3 bases are TGCGCCAGCAGCGCCGGGACAGGGGGCAACTATGGCTACACCTTC. Encoded protein: CASSAGTGGNYGYTF.

This sequence joins TRBV27 and TRBJ2-5, with TRBD1 identical over 12 bases. The CDR3 contains 14 residues. From germline, CDR1 is MNHEY and CDR2 SMNVEV (reference sequence). The junction had 3 bases not matched to a gene; V was cut back by 5 bases and J by 5 bases. This CDR3 is CASSVGTGGETQYF. The CDR3 DNA is TGTGCCAGCAGTGTCGGGACAGGGGGCGAGACCCAGTACTTC.

The rearrangement joins TRBV19 to TRBJ2-3; weak D call: TRBD1 (6 bases). The germline gives CDR1 LNHDA, CDR2 SQIVND (reference sequence). The CDR3 covers 12 residues. CDR3 loop: CASEGVTDTQYF. The CDR3 DNA reads TGTGCTTCCGAGGGGGTCACAGATACGCAGTATTTT.

The chain uses TRBV27 and TRBJ2-7; 12 bases are shared with TRBD2. This CDR3 contains 17 residues. The germline V gene has CDR1 MNHEY and CDR2 SMNVEV (reference sequence). V was pared by 6 bases and J by 5 bases, with 14 bases of the junction left unmatched. The CDR3 reads CASRRDVGLAGPHEQYF. As DNA, the CDR3 is TGTGCCAGCAGACGAGATGTGGGACTAGCGGGTCCCCACGAGCAGTACTTC.

This clone appeared a single time. The CDR3 reads CASSLRDRGGNQPQHF. CDR3 coding DNA: TGTGCCAGCAGCTTGCGGGACAGGGGAGGCAATCAGCCCCAGCATTTT. The chain employs TRBV5-8 and TRBJ1-5; TRBD1 agrees at 10 bases. CDR3 length: 16 amino acids. V lost 1 base to trimming and J lost 2 bases; unmatched junction nucleotides: 3. Germline V gene lookup returns CDR1 SGHTS and CDR2 YDEGEE.

The chain couples TRBV4-1 to TRBJ2-1; unclear D gene. The germline V gene encodes CDR1 MGHRA and CDR2 YSYEKL. The CDR3 is made up of 15 amino acids. Deletions cut 0 bases from V and 0 bases from J, with 6 bases between. CDR3 residues: CASSQDWSSYNEQFF. The CDR3 coding sequence is TGCGCCAGCAGCCAAGATTGGAGCTCCTACAATGAGCAGTTCTTC.

The gene calls are TRBV5-1 and TRBJ2-3; possibly TRBD2 for D (6 bases). With 1 base removed from V and 1 base from J, the gap between germline ends came to 22 bases. The CDR3 consists of 19 residues. Germline V gene sequence: CDR1 SGHRS, CDR2 YFSETQ. The CDR3 sequence: CASSLSTHSGGVGTDTQYF. The CDR3 region has the DNA TGCGCCAGCAGCTTGTCGACCCATAGCGGAGGGGTAGGCACAGATACGCAGTATTTT.

The chain recombines TRBV19 with TRBJ2-7; the match to TRBD1 covers 8 bases. In germline, CDR1 is LNHDA, CDR2 SQIVND (reference sequence). The CDR3 sequence is 15 residues long. Losses at the gene ends were 5 bases for V and 2 bases for J; bases not matched to a gene: 8. This CDR3 reads CASSEPGQATYEQYF. The CDR3 DNA follows: TGTGCCAGTAGTGAGCCGGGACAGGCAACCTACGAGCAGTACTTC. Full variable domain (remainder filled in from reference TRBV19 and TRBJ2-7): DGGITQSPKYLFRKEGQNVTLSCEQNLNHDAMYWYRQDPGQGLRLIYYSQIVNDFQKGDIAEGYSVSREKKESFPLTVTSAQKNPTAFYLCASSEPGQATYEQYFGPGTRLTVT.

This chain links TRBV6-5 with TRBJ1-1, with D possibly being TRBD1 (5 bases). V dropped 7 bases and J dropped 4 bases, with 19 bases sitting between them. The CDR3 spans 15 residues. Per the germline V gene, CDR1 is MNHEY and CDR2 is SVGAGI. CDR3 residues: CASTPPAGFGTEAFF. The DNA of the CDR3 is TGTGCCAGCACCCCCCCCGCAGGGTTTGGCACTGAAGCTTTCTTT.

This clone was recorded once. The chain carries TRBV7-9 and TRBJ1-2; the D gene is possibly TRBD1 (5 bases). The V and J ends lost 3 bases and 6 bases respectively, with 20 bases between them. There are 16 residues in the CDR3. Germline V gene sequence: CDR1 SEHNR, CDR2 FQNEAQ (reference sequence). DNA for the CDR3: TGTGCCAGCAGCTTCTTGGACAACAAATTAAAGGATGGCTACACCTTC. Amino acid sequence: CASSFLDNKLKDGYTF.

The V gene is TRBV12-3 or TRBV12-4, the J gene TRBJ1-2; D remains ambiguous. The germline V and J ends were trimmed by 1 base and 8 bases, with 8 bases remaining between them. The CDR3 has 12 amino acids. CDR3 in DNA: TGTGCCAGCAGTTTAGATCTGGGCGGCTACACCTTC. It yields the protein CASSLDLGGYTF.

This rearrangement joins TRBV19 to TRBJ1-5, with 7 bases fitting TRBD1. Per the germline V gene, CDR1 is LNHDA and CDR2 is SQIVND (reference sequence). V was clipped by 1 base and J by 9 bases; unmatched bases: 12. This CDR3 has 16 amino acids. CDR3 protein: CASSIGGDRVPWPQHF. The CDR3 nucleotides are TGTGCCAGTAGTATAGGGGGAGACAGGGTGCCTTGGCCCCAGCATTTT.

The rearrangement joins TRBV19 to TRBJ1-4, with D hard to call. CDR3 length: 16 amino acids. Germline V gene sequence: CDR1 LNHDA, CDR2 SQIVND (reference sequence). Trimming stripped 1 base from V and 3 bases from J, with 12 bases between. The CDR3 here is CASSIGRVVPNEKLFF. In DNA, the CDR3 is TGTGCCAGTAGTATAGGGAGGGTGGTACCTAATGAAAAACTGTTTTTT.

The gene calls are TRBV11-2 and TRBJ1-1; tentative D call: TRBD1 (5 bases). CDR3 length: 17 residues. Between the trimmed V and J ends, which lost 2 bases and 3 bases, there was a span of 19 bases. Germline V gene sequence: CDR1 SGHAT, CDR2 FQNNGV. The CDR3 bases are TGTGCCAGCAGCTTACTAAGCTTGCAGACGGGGGACACTGAAGCTTTCTTT. Translated: CASSLLSLQTGDTEAFF. Full variable domain (outside the CDR3, taken from reference TRBV11-2 and TRBJ1-1): EAGVAQSPRYKIIEKRQSVAFWCNPISGHATLYWYQQILGQGPKLLIQFQNNGVVDDSQLPKDRFSAERLKGVDSTLKIQPAKLEDSAVYLCASSLLSLQTGDTEAFFGQGTRLTVV.

For this clone: Germline and junction disagree at one end, which may indicate a read error. The chain combines TRBV4-1 with TRBJ2-7, with 7 bases that match TRBD1. This CDR3 has 16 residues. CDR1 and CDR2 from the germline V gene are MGHRA and YSYEKL. The CDR3 protein is CASSQDPTGASSEQYF. DNA of the CDR3: TGCGCCAGCAGCCAAGATCCCACAGGGGCGTCCTCCGAGCAGTACTTC.

The V call is TRBV3-1 (or the pseudogene TRBV3-2), the J call TRBJ2-6; D possibly corresponds to TRBD1 (6 bases). V was cut by 1 base and J by 11 bases, with 18 bases left in between. This CDR3 spans 16 amino acids. Germline CDR1 reads LGHDT; CDR2 reads YNNKEL (reference sequence). The CDR3 region is CASSQVRSTGPYVLTF. In DNA form, the CDR3 reads TGTGCCAGCAGCCAAGTTAGATCCACAGGGCCCTACGTCCTGACTTTC.

The chain recombines TRBV6-5 with TRBJ1-2; D may be TRBD1 (6 bases). The CDR3 covers 15 residues. Germline CDR1 reads MNHEY; CDR2 reads SVGAGI. V lost 5 bases, J lost 5 bases, and 18 bases lay in between. The CDR3 protein is CASSLTGAAEYGYTF. The CDR3 bases are TGTGCCAGCAGTCTGACAGGAGCGGCAGAATATGGCTACACCTTC.

The gene calls are TRBV3-1 (or the pseudogene TRBV3-2) and TRBJ1-2, with TRBD1 identical over 10 bases. The germline gives CDR1 LGHDT, CDR2 YNNKEL (reference sequence). Unmatched junction bases numbered 3, after V lost 4 bases and J lost 1 base. The CDR3 is made up of 15 amino acids. CDR3 region: CASSPGTGDNYGYTF. CDR3 DNA sequence: TGTGCCAGCAGCCCCGGGACAGGGGATAACTATGGCTACACCTTC.

The CDR3 DNA follows: TGTGCCAGCAGCACGGGACTCATCTACGAGCAGTACTTC. Protein: CASSTGLIYEQYF. This chain links TRBV5-8 with TRBJ2-7, with D perhaps matching TRBD2 (6 bases). The CDR3 runs 13 residues. The germline gives CDR1 SGHTS, CDR2 YDEGEE. The germline V and J ends were trimmed by 4 bases and 3 bases, with 11 bases remaining between them.

This chain uses TRBV2 with TRBJ2-1; 12 positions agree with TRBD2. In germline, CDR1 is SNHLY, CDR2 FYNNEI. J gave up 7 bases and V 3 bases, and 10 bases lay outside the gene matches. CDR3 length: 17 amino acids. Written as DNA, the CDR3 is TGTGCCAGCAGTGATCCCCCTAGCGGGGGGGTACAGAATGAGCAGTTCTTC. Translated, it gives CASSDPPSGGVQNEQFF. The full variable domain, rest sourced from reference TRBV2 and TRBJ2-1, is EPEVTQTPSHQVTQMGQEVILRCVPISNHLYFYWYRQILGQKVEFLVSFYNNEISEKSEIFDDQFSVERPDGSNFTLKIRSTKLEDSAMYFCASSDPPSGGVQNEQFFGPGTRLTVL.

The chain is built from TRBV5-6 and TRBJ2-1; perhaps TRBD2 as D (5 bases). Per the germline V gene, CDR1 is SGHDT and CDR2 is YYEEEE. This CDR3 is built from 16 residues. V gave up 3 bases and J gave up 0 bases, with 13 bases separating them. The CDR3 DNA reads TGTGCCAGCAGCTCCTTTCGAGGGAGCTCCTACAATGAGCAGTTCTTC. Translating gives CASSSFRGSSYNEQFF.

This clone turned up a few times. The chain joins TRBV9 to TRBJ1-2; 11 bases map to TRBD1. The CDR3 runs 17 residues. V dropped 0 bases and J dropped 7; count of bases not matched to a gene: 11. Germline values: CDR1 SGDLS, CDR2 YYNGEE. This chain's CDR3 is CASSVEPDRGLPIGYTF. In nucleotides, the CDR3 is TGTGCCAGCAGCGTAGAACCGGACAGGGGGCTTCCTATTGGCTACACCTTC.

The chain has TRBV19 and TRBJ1-5; 8 bases align to TRBD1. The V gene end was trimmed by 5 bases and the J gene end by 2 bases; junction bases not matched to a gene: 11. Germline V CDR1 and CDR2: LNHDA, SQIVND (reference sequence). The CDR3 is 17 amino acids. This CDR3 reads CASSPLQGAVGNQPQHF. The CDR3 DNA follows: TGTGCCAGTAGTCCCCTGCAGGGGGCCGTCGGCAATCAGCCCCAGCATTTT.

This clone was counted a single time. The V and J genes are TRBV19 and TRBJ2-7; 7 positions agree with TRBD2. The J segment lost 2 bases and the V segment lost 5 bases, leaving 6 bases of the junction unmatched. The CDR3 sequence is 14 residues long. Germline V gene data show CDR1 as LNHDA and CDR2 as SQIVND (reference sequence). This chain's CDR3 is CASSGGEPPYEQYF. CDR3 nucleotide sequence: TGTGCCAGTAGTGGGGGGGAGCCTCCCTACGAGCAGTACTTC.

The V gene is TRBV27, the J gene TRBJ2-7, with D unresolved. Germline V gene data show CDR1 as MNHEY and CDR2 as SMNVEV (reference sequence). Trimming removed 1 base from V and 4 bases from J, with 11 bases in between. The CDR3 totals 14 residues. CDR3 amino acids: CASSLYAGIYEQYF. The CDR3 nucleotides read TGTGCCAGCAGTTTATATGCAGGTATATACGAGCAGTACTTC.

This clone was counted a few times. The V call is TRBV21-1, the J call TRBJ1-1; TRBD1, the D gene given by the table, was not confirmed from the DNA. TRBV21-1 is annotated as a pseudogene. The CDR3 has 18 amino acids. Written as DNA, the CDR3 is TGTGCCAGCAGCAAAGCAATCTGGACAGGGAGGATGAACACTGAAGCTTTCTTT. It translates to CASSKAIWTGRMNTEAFF.

This chain links TRBV10-2 with TRBJ2-7; 8 bases are shared with TRBD1. The CDR3 has 17 amino acids. The V and J ends lost 6 bases and 4 bases, in that order; junction bases with no gene match: 17. The germline V gene has CDR1 WSHSY and CDR2 SAAADI. The CDR3 coding sequence is TGCGCCAGCAGCCCGGACAGGGTGGACCCTTGGGCATACGAGCAGTACTTC. Translation: CASSPDRVDPWAYEQYF.